Sequencing of this T cell receptor beta chain was carried out in a study of radiotherapy plus CTLA-4 blockade in lung cancer. The study, taken as a whole, reports: Blood-borne expansion of tumor-derived TCR clones followed radiotherapy plus ipilimumab. Early blood T cell clone dynamics, with interferon-beta, were reported to best predict response.

Measured with immunoSEQ multiplex PCR; TCRdb has only the in-frame clones, and not every one. This table holds 55,000 to 65,000 clones, 60% to 80% found once. Remarks on this clone: Its antigen remains unidentified.

Germline V lookup: CDR1 ENHRY, CDR2 SYGVKD. This CDR3 has 14 residues. This receptor was taken from a human donor with non-small cell lung cancer who had a complete response to radiotherapy plus ipilimumab. This sample comprised peripheral blood, obtained from a patient treated with radiotherapy plus ipilimumab. V usage is TRBV10-3 and J usage is TRBJ2-5, with 8 bases identical to TRBD1. The tail of the sequence fits TRBJ2-7 better, so the J call may be wrong. The DNA for the CDR3 is TGTGCCATCAGTGAGAAGGGACAGGCTGGCGAGCAGTACTTC. This encodes CAISEKGQAGEQYF.